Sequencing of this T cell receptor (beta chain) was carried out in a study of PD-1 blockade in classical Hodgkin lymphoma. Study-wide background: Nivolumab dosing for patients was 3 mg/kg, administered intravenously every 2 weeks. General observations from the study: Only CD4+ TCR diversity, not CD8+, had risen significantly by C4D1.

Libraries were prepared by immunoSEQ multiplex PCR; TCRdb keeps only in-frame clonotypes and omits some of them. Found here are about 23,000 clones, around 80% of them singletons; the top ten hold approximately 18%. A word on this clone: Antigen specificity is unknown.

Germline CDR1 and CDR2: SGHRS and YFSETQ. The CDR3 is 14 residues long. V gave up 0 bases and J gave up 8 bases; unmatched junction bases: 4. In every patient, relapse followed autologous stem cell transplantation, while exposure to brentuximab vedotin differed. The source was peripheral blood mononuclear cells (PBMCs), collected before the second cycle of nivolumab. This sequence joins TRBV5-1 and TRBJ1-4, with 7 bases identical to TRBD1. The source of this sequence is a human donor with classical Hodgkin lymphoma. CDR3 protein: CASSLDRGGEKLFF. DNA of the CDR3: TGCGCCAGCAGCTTGGACAGGGGAGGAGAAAAACTGTTTTTT. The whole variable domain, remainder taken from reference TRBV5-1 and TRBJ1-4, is KAGVTQTPRYLIKTRGQQVTLSCSPISGHRSVSWYQQTPGQGLQFLFEYFSETQRNKGNFPGRFSGRQFSNSRSEMNVSTLELGDSALYLCASSLDRGGEKLFFGSGTQLSVL.